Reported below is one T cell receptor beta chain. Its antigen is currently not known. Base qualities are not provided; no much larger clone lies one nucleotide away. One collaborating source in Seattle enrolled patients while the patients were actively infected and followed the patients over time throughout the course of disease. Collaborating institutions collected whole blood in K2EDTA tubes following their own protocols. For TCRbeta analysis, collaborators shipped samples as frozen whole blood, isolated PBMCs, or DNA extracted from either of those sample types. The data were taken from a study of blood T cell repertoires in COVID-19 (dated by TCRdb to about 2020). For context, the study as a whole: Samples covering the acute and convalescent phases of COVID-19 were provided by collaborators in the United States, Italy and Spain. The prospective study material was composed of cDNA or gDNA derived from T cells, B-cell-depleted T cells, or PBMCs. The dataset comprised deeply sampled blood TCRbeta repertoires from subjects exposed to, actively infected with, or recovered from COVID-19. The repertoires were made available in a free public database intended to serve as a resource for research on the immune response to SARS-CoV-2. Samples were obtained from the ongoing ImmuneRACE study (first 160 participants) and from 950 to 1,500 subjects provided by 6 global collaborators. Nearly every sample came with metadata listing a de-identified subject ID, COVID-19 status, age in years and sex. Where HLA class I and class II types were available, the types were taken from metadata supplied by the sample provider, not from assay-based typing. Broad study findings and their caveats: The amount of clinical and demographic metadata varied by source and participant and was provided uncurated.

TCRbeta CDR3 regions were amplified from genomic DNA by means of the immunoSEQ Assay, a bias-controlled multiplex PCR. The study's own analysis went as follows. The number of nucleated cells in each sample was estimated from the amplification of reference gene primers within the assay. To quantify the absolute abundance of each unique TCRbeta CDR3 rearrangement, sequence reads were collapsed and filtered. For each sample, productive Simpson clonality was calculated as the square root of Simpson's diversity index across productive rearrangements. TCRdb limited this immuneACCESS table to in-frame rearrangements with V and J called. A share of clones is missing; checked studies link under half to unresolved V genes, and the rest is unexplained. From that table come the V and J calls and clone size; the DNA was used to work out D and trimming. Present in this sample are about 250,000 clones, approximately 86% of which were seen just once. The ten largest clones capture 0.87% of the sample.

The sequenced material came from peripheral blood. The TCR originated in a human donor with COVID-19, enrolled during active disease. The donor label of this sample is uncertain.

The CDR3 here reads CASSPTGGLDNEQFF. The nucleotide sequence reads TGTGCCAGCAGCCCCACAGGGGGCTTGGACAATGAGCAGTTCTTC. Recombination linked TRBV7-6 to TRBJ2-1, with 9 bases aligning to TRBD1. The junction shows trimming of 5 bases on V and 5 bases on J, and the gene matches do not reach 7 bases of it. CDR1 and CDR2, looked up from the germline V gene, are SGHVS and FNYEAQ. From its cysteine to its phenylalanine, the CDR3 spans 15 amino acids. The only DNA kept is the CDR3, 45 bases in frame from the first base.